The 20 T cell receptor beta chains given below trace back to one sample, sequenced in a study of blood T cell repertoires in COVID-19. Libraries were prepared by immunoSEQ multiplex PCR; TCRdb keeps only in-frame clonotypes and omits some of them. This table has 90,000 to 140,000 clones, roughly 79% appearing once. Sequenced input: peripheral blood. The receptor set was obtained from a woman in her 70s with acute or convalescent COVID-19.

The rearrangement joins TRBV7-8 to TRBJ2-7, with TRBD1 matching over 8 bases. The CDR3 extends over 15 amino acids. Germline CDR1 and CDR2: SGHVS and FQNEAQ. Trimming cost V 5 bases and J 3 bases; bases outside gene matches: 9. For the CDR3, the DNA is TGTGCCAGCAGCCCCCGACAGGGGCTCATCTACGAGCAGTACTTC. This sequence encodes CASSPRQGLIYEQYF.

This chain uses TRBV7-2 with TRBJ2-1, with D possibly TRBD2 on 5 matching bases. The V end was cut by 3 bases, the J end by 6 bases, with 15 bases between. Germline lookup yields CDR1 SGHTA and CDR2 FQGNSA. CDR3 length: 15 residues. The CDR3 reads CASSLDSDPLNEQFF. As DNA, the CDR3 is TGTGCCAGCAGCTTGGACTCCGACCCCCTCAATGAGCAGTTCTTC.

This rearrangement joins TRBV19 to TRBJ2-5; TRBD2 agrees at 8 bases. The CDR3 totals 16 residues. The J segment lost 5 bases and the V segment lost 5 bases, leaving 13 bases of the junction unmatched. Germline V lookup: CDR1 LNHDA, CDR2 SQIVND (reference sequence). The CDR3 protein is CASSPRLAMGGETQYF. The CDR3 DNA reads TGTGCCAGTAGTCCAAGACTAGCGATGGGGGGGGAGACCCAGTACTTC.

The V call is TRBV19, the J call TRBJ2-7; D is ambiguous. Trimming left V 5 bases short and J 4 bases short, with 6 bases between. The CDR3 loop spans 11 amino acids. Germline CDR1 reads LNHDA; CDR2 reads SQIVND (reference sequence). DNA of the CDR3: TGTGCCAGTAGTTCCCGTTACGAGCAGTACTTC. It encodes CASSSRYEQYF.

This chain joins TRBV2 and TRBJ2-3, with 7 positions matching TRBD1. V trimming: 7 bases; J trimming: 2 bases; junction bases outside the gene matches: 3. Germline CDR1 and CDR2: SNHLY and FYNNEI. The CDR3 totals 13 residues. CDR3 sequence (DNA): TGTGCCAGCACCGGGACAGTCACAGATACGCAGTATTTT. This encodes CASTGTVTDTQYF.

The V gene is TRBV6-5, the J gene TRBJ2-1, with TRBD2 matching over 8 bases. Germline CDR1 reads MNHEY; CDR2 reads SVGAGI. The CDR3 has 15 amino acids. Trimming took 2 bases from V and 4 from J; bases not matched to a gene: 4. CDR3 nucleotide sequence: TGTGCCAGCAGTTACGCGGGGGGATCTTACAATGAGCAGTTCTTC. Its protein is CASSYAGGSYNEQFF.

The chain is built from TRBV27 and TRBJ1-2, with 8 nucleotides matching TRBD1. The trim removed 5 bases at V and 3 bases at J, leaving 11 bases unmatched. The CDR3 consists of 16 residues. Germline values: CDR1 MNHEY, CDR2 SMNVEV (reference sequence). The DNA of the CDR3 is TGTGCCAGCAGTCTCCGTCGGACAGGGACCGACTATGGCTACACCTTC. Residues: CASSLRRTGTDYGYTF.

V is TRBV19 and J is TRBJ1-2; the match to TRBD1 covers 7 bases. J lost 2 bases, V lost 4 bases, and 1 base had no gene match. In germline, CDR1 is LNHDA, CDR2 SQIVND (reference sequence). The CDR3 consists of 13 residues. The CDR3: CASSKGQNYGYTF. The DNA of the CDR3 is TGTGCCAGTAGTAAGGGACAGAACTATGGCTACACCTTC.

CDR3 in amino acids: CASSLRRTDTQYF. In DNA, the CDR3 is TGTGCCAGCAGCCTGCGCCGCACAGATACGCAGTATTTT. The chain employs TRBV14 and TRBJ2-3; no clear D. CDR3 length: 13 amino acids. The V gene's germline CDR1 is SGHDN and CDR2 FVKESK. The V and J ends lost 4 bases and 1 base respectively, with 6 bases between them. Filled out from reference TRBV14 and TRBJ2-3, the complete variable domain reads EAGVTQFPSHSVIEKGQTVTLRCDPISGHDNLYWYRRVMGKEIKFLLHFVKESKQDESGMPNNRFLAERTGGTYSTLKVQPAELEDSGVYFCASSLRRTDTQYFGPGTRLTVL.

This rearrangement joins TRBV13 to TRBJ1-1, with unresolved D. Trimming cost V 3 bases and J 7 bases, with 12 bases left between them. The CDR3 length is 13 residues. Germline CDR1 and CDR2: PRHDT and FYEKMQ (reference sequence). CDR3 amino acids: CASSLSGPSEAFF. In DNA, the CDR3 is TGTGCCAGCAGCTTGAGCGGCCCGAGTGAAGCTTTCTTT.

This clone was detected only once. The CDR3 loop reads CASSSHSTSGRDEQFF. The CDR3 DNA is TGTGCCAGCAGTTCCCACTCGACTAGCGGGAGAGATGAGCAGTTCTTC. The chain carries TRBV6-5 and TRBJ2-1; 12 positions match TRBD2. Germline V gene data show CDR1 as MNHEY and CDR2 as SVGAGI. V gave up 4 bases and J gave up 8 bases; unmatched junction bases: 9. The CDR3 consists of 16 residues.

The rearrangement joins TRBV5-6 to TRBJ2-3, with D possibly matching TRBD2 (6 bases). This CDR3 comprises 16 residues. From germline, CDR1 is SGHDT and CDR2 YYEEEE. With 4 bases removed from V and 2 bases from J, the gap between germline ends came to 17 bases. The chain's CDR3 is CASSTRRGGTTDTQYF. In DNA, the CDR3 is TGTGCCAGCAGCACCAGGCGGGGAGGAACCACAGATACGCAGTATTTT.

The chain combines TRBV10-3 with TRBJ2-2; 14 bases are a match to TRBD2. The CDR3 sequence is 16 residues long. The V and J ends lost 2 bases and 5 bases, in that order; junction bases with no gene match: 1. Germline V gives CDR1 ENHRY, CDR2 SYGVKD. The CDR3: CAISEGTSGRTGELFF. The CDR3 nucleotides are TGTGCCATCAGTGAGGGGACTAGCGGGAGAACCGGGGAGCTGTTTTTT.

This clone was recorded once. The CDR3 nucleotides are TGTGCCAGCAGCCCGACAGGGGGCTCTGGAAACACCATATATTTT. This encodes CASSPTGGSGNTIYF. The J gene is TRBJ1-3, the V gene TRBV5-6; 9 positions match TRBD1. V gave up 4 bases and J gave up 0 bases; unmatched junction bases: 2. Germline loops: CDR1 SGHDT, CDR2 YYEEEE. The CDR3 extends over 15 amino acids.

The chain has TRBV10-3 and TRBJ2-2; D unclear. Germline CDR1 is ENHRY and CDR2 is SYGVKD. V was shortened by 3 bases and J by 3 bases, with 8 bases between the two germline ends. This CDR3 is 14 amino acids long. This chain's CDR3 is CAISEALDTGELFF. The CDR3 DNA follows: TGTGCCATCAGTGAAGCATTGGACACCGGGGAGCTGTTTTTT.

The chain joins TRBV5-6 to TRBJ1-4, with TRBD1 identical over 7 bases. The CDR3 has 15 amino acids. Losses at the gene ends were 3 bases for V and 3 bases for J; bases not matched to a gene: 5. Germline-derived CDR1 and CDR2 are SGHDT and YYEEEE. CDR3 residues: CASSSQGLANEKLFF. The CDR3 DNA is TGTGCCAGCAGCTCACAGGGGCTAGCTAATGAAAAACTGTTTTTT.

The chain links TRBV18 to TRBJ1-4; TRBD1 might be the D (6 bases). The CDR3 consists of 15 residues. The ends were cut back, 0 bases at V and 5 bases at J, with 10 bases in the middle. Germline V gives CDR1 KGHSH, CDR2 LQKENI. The CDR3 DNA is TGTGCCAGCTCACCACCCGGGACACAGAATGAAAAACTGTTTTTT. Its protein is CASSPPGTQNEKLFF.

The chain couples TRBV10-3 to TRBJ1-3; 9 bases match TRBD1. V lost 10 bases to trimming and J lost 4 bases; unmatched junction nucleotides: 5. This CDR3 region has 13 residues. Germline V gene data show CDR1 as ENHRY and CDR2 as SYGVKD. CDR3 sequence (DNA): TGTGCCACTGGGACAGGGCCCGGAAACACCATATATTTT. Protein: CATGTGPGNTIYF.

The gene calls are TRBV7-3 and TRBJ1-2; 8 bases are a match to TRBD1. Germline CDR1 reads SGHTA; CDR2 reads FQGTGA. The CDR3 consists of 16 residues. The V gene end was trimmed by 4 bases and the J gene end by 0 bases; junction bases not matched to a gene: 7. The CDR3 DNA reads TGTGCCAGCAGCTCCACAGGGGACAGGACTAACTATGGCTACACCTTC. It codes for CASSSTGDRTNYGYTF. Supplemented by reference TRBV7-3 and TRBJ1-2, the full variable domain reads GAGVSQTPSNKVTEKGKYVELRCDPISGHTALYWYRQSLGQGPEFLIYFQGTGAADDSGLPNDRFFAVRPEGSVSTLKIQRTERGDSAVYLCASSSTGDRTNYGYTFGSGTRLTVV.

The gene calls are TRBV24-1 and TRBJ2-1; a weak D match, TRBD2 (5 bases). V lost 3 bases and J lost 5, with 16 bases in between. CDR1 is KGHDR and CDR2 is SFDVKD in the germline V gene. The CDR3 runs 16 residues. This CDR3 is CATSDPGGRRDNEQFF. The DNA of the CDR3 is TGTGCCACCAGTGATCCTGGTGGGAGACGTGACAATGAGCAGTTCTTC.